The 20 T cell receptor beta chains reported below all come from one sample, sequenced in a study of shared clonotypes between healthy human individuals. The method was immunoSEQ multiplex PCR; TCRdb's version includes in-frame clones alone and lacks a portion of them. The sample shows 550,000 to 650,000 clones, 95% to 96% of them seen only once. Naive CD8 cells comprised CD45RO-negative, CCR7-positively selected cells, excluding terminally differentiated effector memory CD45RA+ cells. The material sequenced was naive CD8+ T cells sorted from blood. The receptors originated from a woman aged 25-40 years in good health.

The gene calls are TRBV13 and TRBJ1-5; no clear D gene. CDR1 PRHDT and CDR2 FYEKMQ come from the germline V gene (reference sequence). The CDR3 is made up of 15 amino acids. V was clipped by 5 bases and J by 5 bases, with 16 bases between them. The CDR3, as DNA: TGTGCCAGCAGCAGCCGGGTTTCCGGCCATCAGCCCCAGCATTTT. Translated: CASSSRVSGHQPQHF. The variable domain in full, with the rest retrieved from reference TRBV13 and TRBJ1-5, is AAGVIQSPRHLIKEKRETATLKCYPIPRHDTVYWYQQGPGQDPQFLISFYEKMQSDKGSIPDRFSAQQFSDYHSELNMSSLELGDSALYFCASSSRVSGHQPQHFGDGTRLSIL.

This rearrangement joins TRBV6-9 to TRBJ1-3; TRBD1 might be the D (5 bases). The CDR3 totals 15 residues. V was clipped by 3 bases and J by 0 bases, with 9 bases between them. The germline gives CDR1 MNHGY, CDR2 SVAAGI. CDR3 sequence (DNA): TGTGCCAGCAGTTACTCGACAGCCTCTGGAAACACCATATATTTT. Its translation: CASSYSTASGNTIYF.

The CDR3 DNA reads as TGTGCCAGCAGTCCTACTGGACAGGGTTTGGCTGAAGCTTTCTTT. The encoded protein is CASSPTGQGLAEAFF. The chain links TRBV27 to TRBJ1-1; the match to TRBD1 covers 8 bases. This CDR3 is 15 amino acids long. V lost 5 bases and J lost 6; bases outside the gene matches: 11. Germline-derived CDR1 and CDR2 are MNHEY and SMNVEV (reference sequence).

This clone turned up a few times. At one end, the junction sequence differs from germline, possibly due to a read error. This sequence joins TRBV11-2 and TRBJ2-7, with TRBD2 as a possible D gene (6 bases). The germline V gene has CDR1 SGHAT and CDR2 FQNNGV. The CDR3 has 14 residues. CDR3 in DNA: TGTGCCAGCAGCTCCGTCGGGAGCGGTTGGGGATGCCACTTC. This translates into CASSSVGSGWGCHF.

The V gene is TRBV7-9, the J gene TRBJ1-5; D remains unclear. CDR3 length equals 14 residues. The ends were cut back, 3 bases at V and 5 bases at J, with 11 bases in the middle. CDR1 and CDR2 from the germline V gene are SEHNR and FQNEAQ (reference sequence). The CDR3 here is CASSFSGGDQPQHF. For the CDR3, the DNA is TGTGCCAGCAGCTTTTCAGGTGGGGATCAGCCCCAGCATTTT.

The chain combines TRBV4-2 with TRBJ2-7, with D unclear. Trimming removed 0 bases at V and 1 base at J, with 10 bases between. Germline assignment: CDR1 LGHNA and CDR2 YNFKEQ. This CDR3 region has 15 residues. The CDR3 DNA sequence: TGTGCCAGCAGCCAAGAATTATTGCGGTCCTACGAGCAGTACTTC. Protein sequence: CASSQELLRSYEQYF.

This chain uses TRBV27 with TRBJ2-7; 7 bases align to TRBD1. Germline CDR1 and CDR2: MNHEY and SMNVEV (reference sequence). The V and J ends lost 5 bases and 2 bases, in that order; junction bases with no gene match: 9. CDR3 length: 15 residues. CDR3 sequence: CASSLSTGYPYEQYF. For the CDR3, the DNA is TGTGCCAGCAGTCTCTCGACAGGGTATCCCTACGAGCAGTACTTC.

V usage is TRBV27 and J usage is TRBJ1-2; 9 bases are a match to TRBD1. Germline V lookup: CDR1 MNHEY, CDR2 SMNVEV (reference sequence). The CDR3 length is 13 residues. Trimming took 6 bases from V and 4 from J; bases not matched to a gene: 3. The CDR3, as DNA: TGTGCCAGCAGACTGGGACAGGGCTATGGCTACACCTTC. Protein product: CASRLGQGYGYTF.

This chain links TRBV2 with TRBJ1-5; 9 bases are a match to TRBD1. CDR1 is SNHLY, CDR2 FYNNEI, per germline. The CDR3 has 15 amino acids. V shed 4 bases, J shed 0 bases, and the junction held 1 base outside the gene matches. The DNA for the CDR3 is TGTGCCAGCAGTGCGACAGGGGGTAGCAATCAGCCCCAGCATTTT. Its protein product is CASSATGGSNQPQHF.

The chain links TRBV5-6 to TRBJ2-7; D unresolved. This CDR3 contains 12 residues. V lost 0 bases to trimming and J lost 6 bases, with 7 bases between them. The germline V gene has CDR1 SGHDT and CDR2 YYEEEE. This chain's CDR3 is CASSLGLGEQYF. The CDR3 DNA reads TGTGCCAGCAGCTTGGGCCTGGGCGAGCAGTACTTC.

This clone was seen once. The rearrangement uses TRBV7-9 and TRBJ2-3, with TRBD2 matching 7 bases. The CDR3 runs 16 residues. V was pared by 8 bases and J by 5 bases, with 16 bases of the junction left unmatched. Germline CDR1 reads SEHNR; CDR2 reads FQNEAQ (reference sequence). In DNA form, the CDR3 reads TGTGCCAGCTCACTACCCACAGGACTAGATGTAGATACGCAGTATTTT. Translated, it gives CASSLPTGLDVDTQYF.

The chain combines TRBV9 with TRBJ1-2, with 10 bases fitting TRBD1. This CDR3 has 19 amino acids. CDR1 and CDR2 from the germline V gene are SGDLS and YYNGEE. Trimming took 4 bases from V and 0 from J; bases not matched to a gene: 15. CDR3 DNA: TGTGCCAGCAGCCCGCATGGGCCCGGACAGGGGGGATCTAACTATGGCTACACCTTC. It yields the protein CASSPHGPGQGGSNYGYTF.

V usage is TRBV27 and J usage is TRBJ2-7, with D unclear. The germline CDR1 and CDR2 sequences are MNHEY and SMNVEV (reference sequence). Trimming pared 1 base from V and 0 bases from J, leaving 7 bases between. There are 14 residues in the CDR3. The CDR3, as DNA: TGTGCCAGCAGTTTATTACATAGCTCCTACGAGCAGTACTTC. Translated, it gives CASSLLHSSYEQYF.

V gene TRBV15 combines with J gene TRBJ1-3; D is perhaps TRBD1 (6 bases). The CDR3 has 16 residues. Germline-derived CDR1 and CDR2 are LNHNV and YYDKDF (reference sequence). The ends were cut back, 5 bases at V and 2 bases at J, with 16 bases in the middle. The CDR3 region has the DNA TGTGCCACCAGCTTAGTAGGACAGAGACCTGGAAACACCATATATTTT. Its translation: CATSLVGQRPGNTIYF. Variable domain in full (rest from reference TRBV15 and TRBJ1-3): DAMVIQNPRYQVTQFGKPVTLSCSQTLNHNVMYWYQQKSSQAPKLLFHYYDKDFNNEADTPDNFQSRRPNTSFCFLDIRSPGLGDTAMYLCATSLVGQRPGNTIYFGEGSWLTVV.

The chain carries TRBV7-3 and TRBJ2-3; 7 bases match TRBD2. Germline CDR1 reads SGHTA; CDR2 reads FQGTGA. The V and J ends lost 1 base and 4 bases, in that order; junction bases with no gene match: 5. The CDR3 has 15 amino acids. CDR3: CASSLMASGPDTQYF. The CDR3 region has the DNA TGTGCCAGCAGCTTAATGGCTAGCGGACCAGATACGCAGTATTTT.

This chain joins TRBV7-8 and TRBJ2-7, with a possible D match to TRBD2 (6 bases). V was shortened by 6 bases and J by 2 bases, with 14 bases between the two germline ends. Germline loops: CDR1 SGHVS, CDR2 FQNEAQ. There are 14 residues in the CDR3. CDR3 nucleotides: TGTGCCAGCAGAGAGGGAGGAATCCCCTACGAGCAGTACTTC. It codes for CASREGGIPYEQYF.

This chain joins TRBV6-1 and TRBJ2-1; TRBD1 agrees at 8 bases. CDR3 length: 15 amino acids. Losses at the gene ends were 3 bases for V and 9 bases for J; bases not matched to a gene: 10. Germline CDR1 is MNHNS and CDR2 is SASEGT. This chain's CDR3 is CASSDRGRLFSEQFF. The CDR3 region has the DNA TGTGCCAGCAGTGACAGGGGGCGCCTTTTCAGTGAGCAGTTCTTC.

V usage is TRBV5-1 and J usage is TRBJ2-5; no firm D call. The CDR3 sequence is 15 residues long. The V gene lost 3 bases and the J gene lost 1 base, with 13 bases spanning the gap. Germline CDR1 is SGHRS and CDR2 is YFSETQ. CDR3 in amino acids: CASSWVVVVQETQYF. CDR3 nucleotide sequence: TGCGCCAGCAGCTGGGTTGTTGTTGTCCAAGAGACCCAGTACTTC.

The chain employs TRBV4-2 and TRBJ1-6, with D hard to call. The CDR3 spans 16 residues. Germline V lookup: CDR1 LGHNA, CDR2 YNFKEQ. V was clipped by 0 bases and J by 4 bases, with 10 bases between them. As DNA, the CDR3 is TGTGCCAGCAGCCAAGATTGGGGAACTTATAATTCACCCCTCCACTTT. Translating it yields CASSQDWGTYNSPLHF.

This chain joins TRBV27 and TRBJ2-1, with 10 bases that match TRBD2. Trimming took 4 bases from V and 0 from J; bases not matched to a gene: 6. Germline values: CDR1 MNHEY, CDR2 SMNVEV (reference sequence). This CDR3 contains 17 residues. This chain's CDR3 is CASSSPAGGSSYNEQFF. The DNA of the CDR3 is TGTGCCAGCAGTTCGCCAGCGGGAGGGAGCTCCTACAATGAGCAGTTCTTC.